This TCR beta chain was documented in a study of T-cell reconstitution after alpha-beta-depleted transplantation in children (dated by TCRdb to the mid-2010s). About the full investigation: The study quantitatively tracked T-cell immune reconstitution after TCRalphabeta/CD19-depleted allogeneic hematopoietic cell transplantation in children using TCR repertoire profiling. Paper-wide results and their limitations: Hyperexpanded clone frequencies declined over subsequent months; after one year, T-cell counts and TCRbeta diversity were mostly attributed to newly produced T cells. In some patients, the high TCRbeta diversity seen at day 60 was put down to recipient T cells and intrathymic progenitors that had survived conditioning. About two months after transplant, the apparently early recovery of alphabetaT-cell counts reportedly depended on just several hundred clones that had expanded rapidly and came from non-depleted graft cells.

The treatment or condition label, as the study defines it: allogeneic hematopoietic cell transplantation with graft depleted of TCRalphabeta T cells and CD19 B cells. The transplant recipients were children given TCRalphabeta/CD19-depleted allogeneic hematopoietic cell grafts. Reading the germline V gene gives CDR1 SGHRS and CDR2 YFSETQ. The CDR3 runs 15 amino acids, cysteine and phenylalanine included. Solely the CDR3 DNA is kept, with 45 bases framed from the first base. From V the trimming removes 3 bases and from J it removes 6 bases, while the gene matches leave 3 bases of the junction unaccounted for. Library preparation used PCR. Reads for this sample came from an Illumina HiSeq 2500. TCR library preparation used molecular barcoding, with unique molecular identifiers applied to normalize quantification of the TCRbeta repertoire. TCRdb reworked the public reads: Q25 trimming with fastp, MiXCR clone assembly, productive beta chains retained. All rows with the same CDR3 protein become a single entry with the most common DNA and genes. Within this sample are a few hundred thousand distinct CDR3 sequences, with 27% of them counted one time only. Of the sample, under 45% is held by the ten largest clones.

As concerns this clonotype: Its binding antigen is unknown. Base-call qualities are not available, and no considerably larger clone is one nucleotide away.

Sequencing used PBMCs, obtained before TCRalphabeta/CD19-depleted stem cell transplant. The receptor comes from a boy less than two years old with Wiskott-Aldrich syndrome, due to receive a stem cell transplant. The receptor chain draws on TRBV5-1 and TRBJ2-2, with 12 central nucleotides matching TRBD2. The DNA sequence is as follows: TGCGCCAGCAGCTCGACTAGCGGGAGCCCCGGGGAGCTGTTTTTT. The resulting protein is CASSSTSGSPGELFF. Supplemented by the reference TRBV5-1 and TRBJ2-2 proteins around the CDR3, the complete variable domain is KAGVTQTPRYLIKTRGQQVTLSCSPISGHRSVSWYQQTPGQGLQFLFEYFSETQRNKGNFPGRFSGRQFSNSRSEMNVSTLELGDSALYLCASSSTSGSPGELFFGEGSRLTVL.